A selection of T cell receptor beta chains follows, all from one sample in a study of blood T cell repertoires in COVID-19. The protocol was immunoSEQ multiplex PCR, while the TCRdb copy is restricted to in-frame clones and leaves out a portion. The table records about 260,000 clones, around 90% of them present only once. Sequenced material: PBMCs or T cells enriched from blood (not recorded which). These receptor sequences come from a woman between 45 and 60 years old who had recovered from COVID-19. Both conserved end residues are part of each CDR3. The D gene is left open where the match is weak. Clone size, where shown, is once, few, many, or a class for clones that have expanded.

J,D,size,V,length,DNA,CDR3
TRBJ1-5,NA,once,TRBV25-1,15,TGTGCCAGCAGTGATCCCCGGTTAAGCAATCAGCCCCAGCATTTT,CASSDPRLSNQPQHF
TRBJ1-2,NA,NA,TRBV24-1,16,TGTGCCACCAGTGATTCGCTGGGACTATTTAACTATGGCTACACCTTC,CATSDSLGLFNYGYTF
TRBJ2-1,TRBD2,NA,TRBV7-2,16,TGTGCCAGCAGCAACGGACTAGCGGGAGGTTTGGGTGAGCAGTTCTTC,CASSNGLAGGLGEQFF
TRBJ2-7,TRBD2,NA,TRBV28,15,TGTGCCAGCAGCCCGCCGGGACTAGGGCTCTACGAGCAGTACTTC,CASSPPGLGLYEQYF
TRBJ2-1,TRBD2,NA,TRBV24-1,16,TGTGCCACCAGTGATTTCGGCGGGAGGTCCTACAATGAGCAGTTCTTC,CATSDFGGRSYNEQFF
TRBJ1-6,NA,NA,TRBV23-1,14,TGCGCCAGCAGTCAATCGTGGAGAAACTCACCCCTCCACTTT,CASSQSWRNSPLHF
TRBJ2-1,NA,NA,TRBV14,12,TGTGCCAGCGGAATAATAAGGACTACTCAGTTCTTC,CASGIIRTTQFF
TRBJ2-1,NA,NA,TRBV14,12,TGTGCCAGCAAGGGGCGGTACAATGAGCAGTTCTTC,CASKGRYNEQFF
TRBJ2-1,TRBD2,NA,TRBV19,15,TGTGCCAGTAGTATCTTTAGCGGGAGCAACAATGAGCAGTTCTTC,CASSIFSGSNNEQFF
TRBJ2-1,NA,few,TRBV7-2,14,TGTGCCAGCAGCGTGGGACTAACAGGGGGGGAGCAGTTCTTC,CASSVGLTGGEQFF
TRBJ1-5,NA,NA,TRBV15,15,TGTGCCACCAGCAGAGATGATGGGGGCGATCAGCCCCAGCATTTT,CATSRDDGGDQPQHF
TRBJ2-4,NA,NA,TRBV7-2,17,TGTGCCAGCAGCTTAGATTCCCCTAGGTTTACCAAAAACATTCAGTACTTC,CASSLDSPRFTKNIQYF
TRBJ1-4,NA,few,TRBV4-2,18,TGTGCCAGCAGCCAAGATTATGGAGTAGGAGGAGCTAATGAAAAACTGTTTTTT,CASSQDYGVGGANEKLFF
TRBJ2-3,NA,NA,TRBV15,16,TGTGCCACCAGCAGAGGTAGCCTCTCCACTACAGATACGCAGTATTTT,CATSRGSLSTTDTQYF
TRBJ2-7,TRBD1,once,TRBV7-9,15,TGTGCCAGCAGTCCGTGGGGGACAGGGAGCTACGAGCAGTACTTC,CASSPWGTGSYEQYF
TRBJ2-5,TRBD1,NA,TRBV18,15,TGTGCCAGCTCACCTGGACAGGTGGGGACCGTGGCCCAGTACTTC,CASSPGQVGTVAQYF
TRBJ2-5,TRBD2,once,TRBV3-1/TRBV3-2,15,TGTGCCAGCAGCCAATTAGCGGGAGATGGGGAGACCCAGTACTTC,CASSQLAGDGETQYF
TRBJ1-6,NA,NA,TRBV5-5,14,TGTGCCAGCAGCTTGGGGCCCGATAATTCACCCCTCCACTTT,CASSLGPDNSPLHF
TRBJ1-2,NA,few,TRBV28,14,TGTGCCAGCAGTTTAGGCAGGGCTGGTAGCGGCTACACCTTC,CASSLGRAGSGYTF
TRBJ2-1,TRBD1,NA,TRBV7-3,15,TGTGCCAGCAGCTTAACGACAGGGGGCCGGAATGAGCAGTTCTTC,CASSLTTGGRNEQFF
TRBJ2-7,TRBD2,NA,TRBV24-1,15,TGTGCCACCAGTGATACTAGCGGGGGAGCCTACGAGCAGTACTTC,CATSDTSGGAYEQYF
TRBJ2-2,NA,few,TRBV7-2,14,TGTGCCAGCAGCTTAGGCGGAAACACCGGGGAGCTGTTTTTT,CASSLGGNTGELFF